This is a list of T cell receptor beta chains from one sample in a study of blood T cell repertoires in COVID-19. Clones were read by immunoSEQ multiplex PCR, and TCRdb kept only the in-frame ones, dropping some. The data show more than 95,000 clones, with 91% seen just once and approximately 5.6% held by the top ten. Material for sequencing was peripheral blood. These receptors were obtained from a human donor in a cohort sampled during active COVID-19. Each CDR3 is given with its conserved first and last residue. Each record gives: D gene, clone size, J gene, V gene, CDR3 length, CDR3 protein, CDR3 DNA. The D gene is left open where the match is weak. Clone size is not always given. Where it is, it says once, few, many or a class for expanded clones.

>TRBD1|-|TRBJ1-2|TRBV7-8|14
CASSAIGQGNGYTF
TGTGCCAGCAGCGCCATTGGACAGGGGAATGGCTACACCTTC
>-|-|TRBJ1-2|TRBV9|13
CASSVGLLYGYTF
TGTGCCAGCAGCGTTGGGCTTCTCTATGGCTACACCTTC
>TRBD1|-|TRBJ2-1|TRBV9|17
CASSPDHAGQGYNEQFF
TGTGCCAGCAGCCCCGATCATGCGGGACAGGGCTACAATGAGCAGTTCTTC
>-|-|TRBJ2-1|TRBV15|16
CATSRPQSRVYNEQFF
TGTGCCACCAGCAGACCCCAGAGCAGGGTCTACAATGAGCAGTTCTTC
>-|-|TRBJ2-7|TRBV10-1|13
CASSDGGNYEQYF
TGCGCCAGCAGTGACGGCGGAAACTACGAGCAGTACTTC
>-|once|TRBJ2-7|TRBV5-1|15
CASSLGVGLSGAQYF
TGCGCCAGCAGCTTGGGAGTTGGACTCTCAGGGGCGCAGTACTTC
>TRBD1|once|TRBJ1-2|TRBV12-5|16
CASGFYEDREGHGYTF
TGTGCTAGTGGTTTTTATGAAGACAGGGAAGGGCATGGCTACACCTTC
>-|-|TRBJ2-3|TRBV27|12
CASSFSGDTQYF
TGTGCCAGCAGTTTTTCGGGGGATACGCAGTATTTT
>TRBD1|-|TRBJ2-5|TRBV7-9|14
CASSPQGTGETQYF
TGTGCCAGCAGCCCTCAAGGGACAGGGGAGACCCAGTACTTC
>TRBD1|-|TRBJ1-1|TRBV6-4|16
CATPNRVQGADTEAFF
TGTGCCACCCCGAACAGGGTTCAGGGGGCAGACACTGAAGCTTTCTTT
>-|-|TRBJ2-1|TRBV18|17
CASSPRRGPGSYNEQFF
TGTGCCAGCTCACCACGTCGAGGTCCCGGCTCCTACAATGAGCAGTTCTTC
>TRBD2|-|TRBJ2-5|TRBV6-6|16
CASSYSKYGEGETQYF
TGTGCCAGCAGTTACTCGAAATACGGGGAGGGAGAGACCCAGTACTTC
>TRBD2|once|TRBJ2-3|TRBV18|16
CASSPTGIAGADTQYF
TGTGCCAGCTCACCGACGGGAATAGCGGGGGCTGATACGCAGTATTTT